The next 23 T cell receptor beta chains were all read from a single sample in a study of immune evolution from preneoplasia to lung adenocarcinoma. Produced via immunoSEQ multiplex PCR; TCRdb's table is partial and in-frame only. The repertoire holds roughly 2,200 clones, with more than 70% as singletons. Sequencing was performed on FFPE minimally invasive lung adenocarcinoma tissue. The receptors were gathered from a person aged 55 to 79 with lung adenocarcinoma.

V and J are TRBV7-2 and TRBJ2-7, with D tentatively TRBD1 (6 bases). The CDR3 consists of 15 residues. With 4 bases removed from V and 3 bases from J, the gap between germline ends came to 16 bases. Germline values: CDR1 SGHTA, CDR2 FQGNSA. CDR3: CASSSAVGTFYEQYF. CDR3 coding DNA: TGTGCCAGCAGCTCCGCCGTCGGGACATTCTACGAGCAGTACTTC.

Only one count was recorded for this clone. The chain couples TRBV27 to TRBJ1-5; TRBD1 matches 7 bases. Germline CDR1 MNHEY, CDR2 SMNVEV (reference sequence). The V segment lost 5 bases and the J segment 6 bases; nucleotides outside the gene matches: 10. This CDR3 is built from 15 residues. The CDR3: CASSLRPGQLQPQHF. In DNA form, the CDR3 reads TGTGCCAGCAGTCTACGCCCGGGACAGCTTCAGCCCCAGCATTTT.

The J gene is TRBJ2-3, the V gene TRBV6-5; 8 bases align to TRBD2. Trimming at V came to 7 bases and at J to 5 bases, leaving 8 bases not matched to a gene. The CDR3 extends over 14 amino acids. Germline loops: CDR1 MNHEY, CDR2 SVGAGI. CDR3 sequence (DNA): TGTGCCAGCACTGGCGCGGGGGGTCTAGATACGCAGTATTTT. This translates into CASTGAGGLDTQYF.

The CDR3 sequence is CASSTRPGGTEAFF. The CDR3, as DNA: TGTGCCAGCAGCACCAGACCGGGCGGCACTGAAGCTTTCTTT. This sequence joins TRBV7-2 and TRBJ1-1; no reliable D call. Per germline, CDR1 SGHTA and CDR2 FQGNSA. V shed 5 bases and J shed 4 bases, with 14 bases lying between them. The CDR3 is made up of 14 amino acids.

The gene calls are TRBV9 and TRBJ2-7; 7 bases are a match to TRBD1. V lost 3 bases, J lost 3 bases, and 6 bases stayed unmatched. The CDR3 length is 14 residues. Germline values: CDR1 SGDLS, CDR2 YYNGEE. CDR3 bases: TGTGCCAGCAGCGGAGGGGACAGAGGCTACGAGCAGTACTTC. The encoded protein is CASSGGDRGYEQYF.

The J gene is TRBJ2-3, the V gene TRBV4-3; 12 bases agree with TRBD2. V lost 1 base to trimming and J lost 1 base; unmatched junction nucleotides: 0. This CDR3 contains 16 residues. Germline V gene lookup returns CDR1 LGHNA and CDR2 YSLEER. The CDR3 region has the DNA TGCGCCAGCAGCCAAGGACTAGCGGGGGGCACAGATACGCAGTATTTT. Protein: CASSQGLAGGTDTQYF.

V is TRBV7-6 and J is TRBJ2-5; D call uncertain. V lost 7 bases and J 4 bases, leaving 7 bases between the germline ends. The CDR3 sequence is 11 residues long. Germline CDR1 is SGHVS and CDR2 is FNYEAQ. In DNA, the CDR3 is TGTGCCAGCACCTTCTCAGAGACCCAGTACTTC. It specifies CASTFSETQYF. Looking up the rest from reference TRBV7-6 and TRBJ2-5 gives the full variable domain: GAGVSQSPRYKVTKRGQDVALRCDPISGHVSLYWYRQALGQGPEFLTYFNYEAQQDKSGLPNDRFSAERPEGSISTLTIQRTEQRDSAMYRCASTFSETQYFGPGTRLLVL.

The chain links TRBV7-2 to TRBJ2-2, with 8 bases fitting TRBD1. There are 16 residues in the CDR3. Per germline, CDR1 SGHTA and CDR2 FQGNSA. Germline trimming cut 0 bases from V and 4 bases from J; bases unmatched to any gene: 4. In DNA form, the CDR3 reads TGTGCCAGCAGCTTAGCCCCAGGGGGCATCACCGGGGAGCTGTTTTTT. It specifies CASSLAPGGITGELFF. Full variable domain (rest looked up from reference TRBV7-2 and TRBJ2-2): GAGVSQSPSNKVTEKGKDVELRCDPISGHTALYWYRQSLGQGLEFLIYFQGNSAPDKSGLPSDRFSAERTGGSVSTLTIQRTQQEDSAVYLCASSLAPGGITGELFFGEGSRLTVL.

This clone was detected only a few times. This chain uses TRBV7-9 with TRBJ2-1; perhaps TRBD2 as D (5 bases). CDR1 is SEHNR, CDR2 FQNEAQ, per germline (reference sequence). The CDR3 consists of 15 residues. V was pared by 0 bases and J by 2 bases, with 8 bases between. The CDR3 is CASSLARVAYNEQFF. CDR3 sequence (DNA): TGTGCCAGCAGCTTAGCGCGGGTAGCCTACAATGAGCAGTTCTTC.

This clone was detected once. The chain has TRBV5-1 and TRBJ1-1, with D possibly matching TRBD1 (5 bases). Looked up from germline, CDR1 is SGHRS and CDR2 is YFSETQ. CDR3 size: 14 residues. V was trimmed by 4 bases and J by 0 bases, leaving 10 bases between them. CDR3 nucleotide sequence: TGCGCCAGCAGCCTACAGACAGTGAACACTGAAGCTTTCTTT. Translated, it gives CASSLQTVNTEAFF.

The gene calls are TRBV27 and TRBJ2-1, with a weak D call TRBD1 (5 bases). The germline CDR1 and CDR2 sequences are MNHEY and SMNVEV (reference sequence). The CDR3 totals 16 residues. V was clipped by 5 bases and J by 0 bases, with 14 bases between them. The CDR3 coding sequence is TGTGCCAGCAGTCCACAGGCTTTCAGCTCCTACAATGAGCAGTTCTTC. It is translated as CASSPQAFSSYNEQFF.

This clone is deemed large. The V call is TRBV4-1, the J call TRBJ2-7; possibly TRBD2 for D (5 bases). The germline V and J ends were trimmed by 4 bases and 6 bases, with 19 bases remaining between them. CDR1 is MGHRA, CDR2 YSYEKL, per germline. CDR3 length: 15 amino acids. CDR3 sequence reads: CASSPKDGVSGEQYF. CDR3 coding DNA: TGCGCCAGCAGCCCCAAGGACGGGGTGTCGGGCGAGCAGTACTTC.

The chain uses TRBV5-6 and TRBJ1-5; TRBD1 aligns across 7 bases. J was trimmed by 4 bases and V by 4 bases; bases with no gene match: 11. CDR3 size: 16 residues. The germline V gene has CDR1 SGHDT and CDR2 YYEEEE. Here the CDR3 reads CASSLFGDRPNQPQHF. The CDR3 DNA sequence: TGTGCCAGCAGCCTCTTTGGGGACAGACCAAATCAGCCCCAGCATTTT.

The V gene is TRBV2, the J gene TRBJ1-1; D possibly corresponds to TRBD1 (5 bases). Trimming shortened V by 9 bases and J by 3 bases, and 14 bases separated the two germline ends. Per germline, CDR1 SNHLY and CDR2 FYNNEI. This CDR3 has 13 amino acids. The CDR3 reads CASEGESHTEAFF. The CDR3, as DNA: TGTGCCAGTGAAGGGGAATCACACACTGAAGCTTTCTTT.

The V call is TRBV5-1, the J call TRBJ2-3; D ambiguous. Between the trimmed V and J ends, which lost 4 bases and 2 bases, there was a span of 17 bases. The V gene's germline CDR1 is SGHRS and CDR2 YFSETQ. This CDR3 is 16 amino acids long. The CDR3 is CASSQRRIGDTDTQYF. DNA for the CDR3: TGCGCCAGCAGCCAGAGACGAATTGGGGACACAGATACGCAGTATTTT.

This clone was detected once. V usage is TRBV10-2 and J usage is TRBJ2-7; D might be TRBD2 (5 bases). The CDR3 contains 14 residues. Between the trimmed V and J ends, which lost 10 bases and 0 bases, there was a span of 16 bases. Germline V gene lookup returns CDR1 WSHSY and CDR2 SAAADI. In DNA form, the CDR3 reads TGCGCCACCGCAGTCGGGGTCAGCTCCTACGAGCAGTACTTC. Translation: CATAVGVSSYEQYF.

The rearrangement uses TRBV7-8 and TRBJ2-2; TRBD2 matches 7 bases. CDR1 is SGHVS and CDR2 is FQNEAQ in the germline V gene. Losses at the gene ends were 5 bases for V and 7 bases for J; bases not matched to a gene: 10. The CDR3 has 15 amino acids. The CDR3 protein is CASSPSGGLVGELFF. DNA of the CDR3: TGTGCCAGCAGCCCCTCGGGAGGTCTTGTCGGGGAGCTGTTTTTT.

The CDR3 nucleotides are TGTGCCAGTAGTATCGACAGGGCTTCCTACGAGCAGTACTTC. Protein product: CASSIDRASYEQYF. The chain carries TRBV19 and TRBJ2-7; TRBD1 aligns across 7 bases. CDR1 is LNHDA and CDR2 is SQIVND in the germline V gene (reference sequence). The V segment lost 3 bases and the J segment 1 base; nucleotides outside the gene matches: 3. There are 14 residues in the CDR3.

The chain is built from TRBV28 and TRBJ2-7; 10 bases map to TRBD1. This CDR3 comprises 14 residues. Germline V gives CDR1 MDHEN, CDR2 SYDVKM. Unmatched junction bases numbered 5, after V lost 4 bases and J lost 5 bases. The CDR3 loop reads CASSSGQGVDEQYF. The CDR3 coding sequence is TGTGCCAGCAGTTCAGGACAGGGGGTAGACGAGCAGTACTTC.

This chain uses TRBV7-8 with TRBJ2-1; 8 nucleotides match TRBD1. Germline V lookup: CDR1 SGHVS, CDR2 FQNEAQ. The CDR3 spans 16 residues. J gave up 4 bases and V 1 base, and 6 bases lay outside the gene matches. Here the CDR3 DNA reads TGTGCCAGCAGCTTAGGAGGGGACAGGCGATACAATGAGCAGTTCTTC. Translation: CASSLGGDRRYNEQFF. The full variable domain, rest sourced from reference TRBV7-8 and TRBJ2-1, is GAGVSQSPRYKVAKRGQDVALRCDPISGHVSLFWYQQALGQGPEFLTYFQNEAQLDKSGLPSDRFFAERPEGSVSTLKIQRTQQEDSAVYLCASSLGGDRRYNEQFFGPGTRLTVL.

The chain couples TRBV2 to TRBJ1-5, with D uncertain. The CDR3 covers 12 residues. Trimming removed 5 bases from V and 5 bases from J, with 7 bases in between. Germline V gene lookup returns CDR1 SNHLY and CDR2 FYNNEI. The CDR3 region is CASSSLDQPQHF. The CDR3, as DNA: TGTGCCAGCAGTTCTCTCGATCAGCCCCAGCATTTT. The full variable domain, completed using reference TRBV2 and TRBJ1-5, is EPEVTQTPSHQVTQMGQEVILRCVPISNHLYFYWYRQILGQKVEFLVSFYNNEISEKSEIFDDQFSVERPDGSNFTLKIRSTKLEDSAMYFCASSSLDQPQHFGDGTRLSIL.

This clone is a singleton in its sample. The same CDR3 can be traced to other DNA sequences in this sample. The rearrangement uses TRBV19 and TRBJ2-2; D is perhaps TRBD1 or TRBD2 (5 bases each). Trimming removed 9 bases at V and 0 bases at J, with 11 bases between. The CDR3 spans 14 residues. Germline CDR1 LNHDA, CDR2 SQIVND (reference sequence). DNA for the CDR3: TGTGCCAGCAGGGACGGCGCGAACACCGGGGAGCTGTTTTTT. Its translation is CASRDGANTGELFF.

This chain joins TRBV10-3 and TRBJ2-7, with TRBD2 matching 8 bases. The CDR3 runs 15 residues. J was trimmed by 6 bases and V by 3 bases; bases with no gene match: 10. The germline V gene encodes CDR1 ENHRY and CDR2 SYGVKD. The CDR3 spells CAISDVVGRGAEQYF. The CDR3 bases are TGTGCCATCAGTGATGTGGTTGGGCGGGGGGCCGAGCAGTACTTC.